This T cell receptor (beta chain) is from a study of blood T cell repertoires in COVID-19. Study overall: Sites in the United States, Italy and Spain provided acute and convalescent COVID-19 samples. Nucleic acid was either cDNA or gDNA, and it came from T cells, B-cell-depleted T cells, or PBMCs.

Germline V CDR1 and CDR2: SGDLS, YYNGEE. The V and J ends lost 4 bases and 5 bases respectively, with 12 bases between them. There are 13 residues in the CDR3. In the authors' methods: Reference gene primer amplification gave nucleated cell count estimates. Method: immunoSEQ multiplex PCR; TCRdb's copy keeps in-frame clones and lacks some. The V and J calls and clone size are taken from that table; D and trimming were inferred from the DNA. The data hold 100,000 or so clones, with about 88% observed a single time. Sequenced: peripheral blood. The chain couples TRBV9 to TRBJ2-5; D unclear. This clonotype was obtained from a woman aged 55-75 years with acute or convalescent COVID-19. CDR3 DNA sequence: TGTGCCAGCAGCCCCCTCCCCAGGGAGACCCAGTACTTC. Protein product: CASSPLPRETQYF.